One TCR beta chain is described in this entry. The antigen remains unidentified. This entry is derived from a study of vaccination and CD4 T cells after COVID-19. Treatment meaning: roughly ten-day PBMC culture with coronavirus spike peptide pools or control peptides (ViraFEST assay). J lost 8 bases, V lost 5 bases, and 8 bases had no gene match. CDR1 is DFQATT and CDR2 is SNEGSKA in the germline V gene (reference sequence). The CDR3 is 13 residues long. Oncomine TCR Beta short-read sequencing was applied to DNA from cultured CD4+ T cells. TCRdb recomputed calls from the PCR reads with MiXCR, one row per CDR3 protein. The sample carries approximately 21,000 distinct CDR3 sequences, approximately 40% recorded once.

The sequence was obtained from a human donor who had recovered from COVID-19. Sequenced material: CD4+ T cells from blood, cultured in vitro, taken after SARS-CoV-2 vaccination. The J gene is TRBJ1-4, the V gene TRBV20-1; 7 nucleotides line up with TRBD1. The CDR3 protein is CSAATGLAEKLFF. The CDR3 region has the DNA TGCAGTGCTGCGACAGGGCTCGCAGAAAAACTGTTTTTT.